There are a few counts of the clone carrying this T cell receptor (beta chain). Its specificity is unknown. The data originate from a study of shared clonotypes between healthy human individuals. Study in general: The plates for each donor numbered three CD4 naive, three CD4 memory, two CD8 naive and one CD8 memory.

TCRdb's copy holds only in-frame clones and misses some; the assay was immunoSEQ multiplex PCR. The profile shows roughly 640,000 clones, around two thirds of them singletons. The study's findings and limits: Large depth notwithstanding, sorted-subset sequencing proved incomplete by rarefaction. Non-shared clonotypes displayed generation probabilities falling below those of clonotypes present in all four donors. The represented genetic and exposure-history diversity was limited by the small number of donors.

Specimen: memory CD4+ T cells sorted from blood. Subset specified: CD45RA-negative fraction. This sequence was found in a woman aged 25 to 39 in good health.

CDR3 in DNA: TGTGCCAGCAGTGTGGACAGAGCCTACGAGCAGTACTTC. Translating it yields CASSVDRAYEQYF. The V gene is TRBV6-1, the J gene TRBJ2-7; possible D gene TRBD1, 6 bases. Germline-derived CDR1 and CDR2 are MNHNS and SASEGT. The ends were cut back, 4 bases at V and 2 bases at J, with 9 bases in the middle. The CDR3 covers 13 residues.